This is a list of T cell receptor beta chains from one sample in a study of shared clonotypes between healthy human individuals. Method: immunoSEQ multiplex PCR; TCRdb's copy keeps in-frame clones and lacks some. The data contain 650,000 to 800,000 clones, 55% to 80% of them singletons. The sample was memory CD4+ T cells sorted from blood. Every receptor here comes from a woman in her 30s in good health. Each CDR3 is given with its conserved first and last residue. The D gene is left open where the match is weak. Clone size, where shown, is once, few, many, or a class for clones that have expanded.

>NA|TRBV6-5|TRBJ2-7|NA
TGTGCCAGCACCCAGGGTTACGAGCAGTACTTC
CASTQGYEQYF
>NA|TRBV2|TRBJ1-5|NA
TGTGCCAGCAGTGCCAATGGGGGCAATCAGCCCCAGCATTTT
CASSANGGNQPQHF
>NA|TRBV7-9|TRBJ1-1|few
TGTGCCAGCAGCTTAGAAGGTGACACTGAAGCTTTCTTT
CASSLEGDTEAFF
>NA|TRBV6-1|TRBJ2-3|NA
TGTGCCAGCAGTTATCGTGATACGCAGTATTTT
CASSYRDTQYF
>NA|TRBV5-1|TRBJ2-5|NA
TGCGCCAGCAGCCCAGACAACGAGTTAGAGACCCAGTACTTC
CASSPDNELETQYF
>NA|TRBV12-5|TRBJ2-1|NA
TGTGCTAGTGGTTCATCAGGTCGATCCTACAATGAGCAGTTCTTC
CASGSSGRSYNEQFF
>TRBD1|TRBV4-1|TRBJ1-1|NA
TGCGCCAGCAGCCCGATGGGACAGCACATGAACACTGAAGCTTTCTTT
CASSPMGQHMNTEAFF
>TRBD2|TRBV5-1|TRBJ2-3|NA
TGCGCCAGCAGCTTGATTGTGAGCGGGAGTGGGACAGATACGCAGTATTTT
CASSLIVSGSGTDTQYF
>NA|TRBV6-5|TRBJ1-5|NA
TGTGCCAGCAGTCGTCAGAGCAATCAGCCCCAGCATTTT
CASSRQSNQPQHF
>NA|TRBV10-3|TRBJ2-7|NA
TGTGCCATCAGGCGGACTCAGGGTGGCTACGAGCAGTACTTC
CAIRRTQGGYEQYF
>NA|TRBV15|TRBJ1-2|many
TGTGCCACCAGCAGAGACGGCAGGGTGGGCGGCTACACCTTC
CATSRDGRVGGYTF
>NA|TRBV7-9|TRBJ2-3|NA
TGTGCCAGCAGCTTAAAGGAATATTTGGATACGCAGTATTTT
CASSLKEYLDTQYF
>NA|TRBV5-1|TRBJ1-1|NA
TGCGCCAGCATGGTACTTCCTATGAACACTGAAGCTTTCTTT
CASMVLPMNTEAFF
>TRBD1|TRBV5-1|TRBJ1-2|NA
TGCGCCAGCAGCTTTGGGGACAGTTATGGCTACACCTTC
CASSFGDSYGYTF
>TRBD2|TRBV11-1|TRBJ2-5|NA
TGTGCCAGCAGCTTAGCGCCGGGACTAGCGGGAGGGCAAGAGACCCAGTACTTC
CASSLAPGLAGGQETQYF
>NA|TRBV4-2|TRBJ2-6|NA
TGTGCCAGCAGCTTGTTGTCTCGTGGGGCCAACGTCCTGACTTTC
CASSLLSRGANVLTF
>NA|TRBV6-5|TRBJ2-5|many
TGTGCCAGCAGTTACTCGGACCTCCAGGAGACCCAGTACTTC
CASSYSDLQETQYF
>TRBD1|TRBV28|TRBJ1-2|NA
TGTGCCAGCAGGAGCCAGGGGGGTGACTATGGCTACACCTTC
CASRSQGGDYGYTF
>NA|TRBV2|TRBJ2-4|few
TGTGCCAGCAATCAAGGCTCGGGGAAAAACATTCAGTACTTC
CASNQGSGKNIQYF
>TRBD1|TRBV9|TRBJ1-4|once
TGTGCCAGCAGCCCCTCGGGACAGGGGAGTGAAAAACTGTTTTTT
CASSPSGQGSEKLFF
>TRBD1|TRBV6-1|TRBJ1-3|NA
TGTGCCAGCAAGACAGGGTGTTTCCCCATATATTTT
CASKTGCFPIYF
>NA|TRBV5-1|TRBJ2-1|many
TGCGCCAGCAGCCAAGACTCGAGCTCCTACAATGAGCAGTTCTTC
CASSQDSSSYNEQFF
>NA|TRBV7-8|TRBJ2-2|once
TGTGCCAGCAGTTACGGGAACACCGGGGAGCTGTTTTTT
CASSYGNTGELFF
>NA|TRBV5-1|TRBJ1-4|NA
TGCGCCAGCAGCCGAACTCTGGCAACTAATGAAAAACTGTTTTTT
CASSRTLATNEKLFF
>NA|TRBV7-6|TRBJ2-2|NA
TGTGCCAGCAGGTGGGGGGCGAACACCGGGGAGCTGTTTTTT
CASRWGANTGELFF
>NA|TRBV7-9|TRBJ2-7|NA
TGTGCCAGCAGCTTGGTTCGGGGGACTCCGACCTACGAGCAGTACTTC
CASSLVRGTPTYEQYF
>NA|TRBV16|TRBJ1-5|NA
TGTGCCAGCAGCTCGGGGGGTCAAAGCAATCAGCCCCAGCATTTT
CASSSGGQSNQPQHF
>NA|TRBV21-1|TRBJ2-7|NA
TGTGCCAGCAGCAAAGTACGGGGAATTGAGTGTCCTAAATACGAGCAGTACTTC
CASSKVRGIECPKYEQYF